This TCR beta chain was sequenced during a study of blood T cell repertoires in COVID-19. About the research overall: COVID-19 samples from acute and convalescent phases originated in the United States, Italy and Spain.

This clone was seen only once. Trimming took 2 bases from V and 4 from J, leaving 5 bases between them. There are 12 residues in the CDR3. CDR1 and CDR2 from the germline V gene are LGHDT and YNNKEL (reference sequence). Clones were sequenced by immunoSEQ multiplex PCR, and TCRdb holds only the in-frame ones, with some missing. In the table there are 200,000 or so clones, approximately 81% of which are singletons. The origin of this receptor is a person aged 65 to 85 with COVID-19, enrolled during active disease. The chain recombines TRBV3-1 (or the pseudogene TRBV3-2) with TRBJ2-5; no reliable D call. The sequencing sample was made of peripheral blood. The CDR3 DNA reads TGTGCCAGCAGCCAAAACAGAGAGACCCAGTACTTC. Translation gives CASSQNRETQYF.